These 15 T cell receptor beta chains came from one sample sequenced in a study of cytomegalovirus exposure and HLA in healthy donors. With 60 Vbeta and 13 Jbeta primers, the PCR was carried out. Method: immunoSEQ multiplex PCR; TCRdb's copy keeps in-frame clones and lacks some. The data show 97,000 or so clones, with more than 60% seen just once and under 2.5% held by the top ten. The material sequenced was PBMCs. The receptors stem from a man between 50 and 59 years old in good health and CMV-seronegative.

This chain connects TRBV27 to TRBJ2-3; D possibly corresponds to TRBD2 (6 bases). The CDR3 is 15 amino acids. Germline assignment: CDR1 MNHEY and CDR2 SMNVEV (reference sequence). The V end lost 3 bases, the J end lost 6 bases, and 16 bases lay between the germline ends. The CDR3 loop reads CASSFGAGRTDTQYF. CDR3 DNA: TGTGCCAGCAGTTTCGGAGCGGGCCGAACGGATACGCAGTATTTT.

This clone was seen just once. The chain couples TRBV6-5 to TRBJ1-5; TRBD1 matches 8 bases. In germline, CDR1 is MNHEY, CDR2 SVGAGI. The CDR3 runs 14 residues. V was clipped by 4 bases and J by 7 bases; unmatched bases: 6. This CDR3 reads CASSSDRGRQPQHF. The DNA of the CDR3 is TGTGCCAGCAGTTCCGACAGGGGCCGCCAGCCCCAGCATTTT.

The rearrangement joins TRBV7-2 to TRBJ2-1; 9 nucleotides align to TRBD1. Germline loops: CDR1 SGHTA, CDR2 FQGNSA. This CDR3 is built from 13 residues. The V gene end was trimmed by 4 bases and the J gene end by 8 bases; junction bases not matched to a gene: 3. The CDR3 region has the DNA TGTGCCAGCAGCTCCAGGGACAGGGATGAGCAGTTCTTC. Translating gives CASSSRDRDEQFF.

The gene calls are TRBV15 and TRBJ2-5; TRBD1 agrees at 7 bases. The CDR3 spans 15 residues. Germline V gene sequence: CDR1 LNHNV, CDR2 YYDKDF (reference sequence). V lost 0 bases to trimming and J lost 5 bases; unmatched junction nucleotides: 6. The chain's CDR3 is CATSRERSGGETQYF. The DNA for the CDR3 is TGTGCCACCAGCAGAGAAAGGTCAGGGGGTGAGACCCAGTACTTC.

V usage is TRBV7-9 and J usage is TRBJ1-2; no firm D call. Germline V CDR1 and CDR2: SEHNR, FQNEAQ (reference sequence). The V and J ends lost 5 bases and 7 bases respectively, with 14 bases between them. The CDR3 loop spans 13 amino acids. CDR3 region: CASSAPPEGGYTF. The CDR3 coding sequence is TGTGCCAGCAGCGCCCCGCCAGAGGGTGGCTACACCTTC.

The table lists this clone with a few counts. V usage is TRBV2 and J usage is TRBJ1-2; possible D gene TRBD1, 5 bases. CDR3 length: 12 residues. V was shortened by 6 bases and J by 5 bases, with 10 bases between the two germline ends. Germline V gene data show CDR1 as SNHLY and CDR2 as FYNNEI. The chain's CDR3 is CASSPNRYGYTF. The CDR3 nucleotides are TGTGCCAGCAGCCCCAACAGGTATGGCTACACCTTC.

The sample holds a few counts of this clone. The gene calls are TRBV5-6 and TRBJ2-2; D possibly corresponds to TRBD1 (6 bases). V lost 1 base to trimming and J lost 1 base, with 11 bases between them. The CDR3 contains 16 residues. Germline V gene lookup returns CDR1 SGHDT and CDR2 YYEEEE. The CDR3 loop reads CASSLYYRVNTGELFF. The CDR3 DNA follows: TGTGCCAGCAGCTTGTACTACAGGGTGAACACCGGGGAGCTGTTTTTT.

This sequence joins TRBV28 and TRBJ2-7; D is perhaps TRBD1 (7 bases). V lost 2 bases, J lost 1 base, and 18 bases lay in between. The CDR3 sequence is 17 residues long. The V gene's germline CDR1 is MDHEN and CDR2 SYDVKM. The CDR3 nucleotides read TGTGCCAGCAGTTTAAACCGGGGGACAGCCTCTTCCTACGAGCAGTACTTC. Translated, it gives CASSLNRGTASSYEQYF.

This clone was observed a handful of times. The V gene is TRBV27, the J gene TRBJ1-5; D is possibly TRBD1 (6 bases). Germline V gene data show CDR1 as MNHEY and CDR2 as SMNVEV (reference sequence). The V gene lost 3 bases and the J gene lost 1 base, with 10 bases spanning the gap. This CDR3 contains 15 residues. Here the CDR3 DNA reads TGTGCCAGCAGTTTCACAGGGTGGAGCAATCAGCCCCAGCATTTT. This encodes CASSFTGWSNQPQHF.

The chain couples TRBV14 to TRBJ1-3; D possibly corresponds to TRBD1 (5 bases). The V end lost 4 bases, the J end lost 3 bases, and 16 bases lay between the germline ends. Germline V gives CDR1 SGHDN, CDR2 FVKESK. The CDR3 runs 16 residues. CDR3 sequence: CASSPSRGFFGNTIYF. CDR3 DNA sequence: TGTGCCAGCAGCCCATCTAGGGGTTTCTTTGGAAACACCATATATTTT.

This clone is judged medium-sized. V is TRBV19 and J is TRBJ2-1; D not certain. Deletions cut 5 bases from V and 6 bases from J, with 17 bases between. CDR1 and CDR2 (germline): LNHDA, SQIVND (reference sequence). The CDR3 sequence is 15 residues long. CDR3 coding DNA: TGTGCCAGTAGTCCCGGAGATCACGGTATCAATGAGCAGTTCTTC. This encodes CASSPGDHGINEQFF.

The rearrangement uses TRBV4-3 and TRBJ2-7; maybe TRBD1 (6 bases). This CDR3 contains 13 residues. Trimming shortened V by 6 bases and J by 2 bases, and 11 bases separated the two germline ends. Germline V gene lookup returns CDR1 LGHNA and CDR2 YSLEER. The CDR3 nucleotides are TGCGCCAGCAGTCCCGGACAGACCTACGAGCAGTACTTC. It encodes CASSPGQTYEQYF.

There are a few counts of this clone. V is TRBV5-1 and J is TRBJ2-7, with 11 bases lining up with TRBD1. The germline V gene has CDR1 SGHRS and CDR2 YFSETQ. The CDR3 contains 16 residues. The trim removed 0 bases at V and 3 bases at J, leaving 5 bases unmatched. The CDR3 nucleotides read TGCGCCAGCAGCTTGGCACCGGGACAGGGGGTCTACGAGCAGTACTTC. This sequence encodes CASSLAPGQGVYEQYF.

The DNA for the CDR3 is TGCGCCAGCAGCTTGGGCGGCAGCGGGGGGATCCAGGGTACGCAGTATTTT. It is translated as CASSLGGSGGIQGTQYF. V usage is TRBV5-1 and J usage is TRBJ2-3; 9 nucleotides line up with TRBD2. V lost 0 bases to trimming and J lost 8 bases; unmatched junction nucleotides: 13. The V gene's germline CDR1 is SGHRS and CDR2 YFSETQ. The CDR3 consists of 17 residues.

The V gene is TRBV18, the J gene TRBJ1-2; TRBD1 matches at 7 bases. CDR3 size: 14 residues. Trimming removed 5 bases from V and 3 bases from J; junction bases left unmatched: 6. The V gene's germline CDR1 is KGHSH and CDR2 LQKENI. Here the CDR3 reads CASSSGQDHYGYTF. As DNA, the CDR3 is TGTGCCAGCTCATCCGGACAGGATCACTATGGCTACACCTTC.